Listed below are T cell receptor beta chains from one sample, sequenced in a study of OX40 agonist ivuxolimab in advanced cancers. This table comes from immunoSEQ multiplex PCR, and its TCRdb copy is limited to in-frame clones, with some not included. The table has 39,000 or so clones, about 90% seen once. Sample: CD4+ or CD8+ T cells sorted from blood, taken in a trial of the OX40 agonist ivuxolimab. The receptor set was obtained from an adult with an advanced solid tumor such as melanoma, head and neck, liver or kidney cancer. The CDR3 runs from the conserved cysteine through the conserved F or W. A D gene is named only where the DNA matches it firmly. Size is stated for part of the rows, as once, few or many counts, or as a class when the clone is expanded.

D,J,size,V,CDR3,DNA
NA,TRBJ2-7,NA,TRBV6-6,CASTGSGTYYEQYF,TGTGCCAGCACTGGATCCGGGACCTACTACGAGCAGTACTTC
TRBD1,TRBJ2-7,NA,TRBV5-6,CASSYGQGTIEQYF,TGTGCCAGCAGCTACGGACAGGGAACCATCGAGCAGTACTTC
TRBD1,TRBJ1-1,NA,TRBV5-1,CASSLEPGGMNTEAFF,TGCGCCAGCAGCTTGGAGCCAGGGGGCATGAACACTGAAGCTTTCTTT
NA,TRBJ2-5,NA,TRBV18,CASSTYQETQYF,TGTGCCAGCTCAACCTATCAAGAGACCCAGTACTTC
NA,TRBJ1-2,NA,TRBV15,CATSREGYGYTF,TGTGCCACCAGCAGAGAAGGGTATGGCTACACCTTC
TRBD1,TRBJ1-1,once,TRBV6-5,CASSYAGTGGTEAFF,TGTGCCAGCAGCTACGCCGGGACAGGGGGAACTGAAGCTTTCTTT
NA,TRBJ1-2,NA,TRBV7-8,CASSLVTGSYGYTF,TGTGCCAGCAGCTTAGTAACAGGGTCCTATGGCTACACCTTC
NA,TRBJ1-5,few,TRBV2,CASTAGVNQPQHF,TGTGCCAGCACAGCGGGGGTCAATCAGCCCCAGCATTTT
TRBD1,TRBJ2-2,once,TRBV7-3,CASSLSGTGATGELFF,TGTGCCAGCAGCTTAAGCGGGACAGGGGCTACCGGGGAGCTGTTTTTT
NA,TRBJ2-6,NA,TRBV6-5,CASTRRSGANVLTF,TGTGCCAGCACTCGCCGGTCTGGGGCCAACGTCCTGACTTTC
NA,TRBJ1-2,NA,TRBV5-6,CASSLGAWVKQPYTF,TGTGCCAGCAGCTTGGGGGCTTGGGTCAAGCAACCTTACACCTTC
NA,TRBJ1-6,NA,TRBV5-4,CASSLDRSSYNSPLHF,TGTGCCAGCAGCTTGGACAGGTCTTCCTATAATTCACCCCTCCACTTT
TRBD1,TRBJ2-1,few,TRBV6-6,CASSSPGQGTHEQFF,TGTGCCAGCAGTTCGCCGGGACAGGGCACCCATGAGCAGTTCTTC
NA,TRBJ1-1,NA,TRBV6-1,CASSELGGHVNTEAFF,TGTGCCAGCAGTGAATTGGGGGGGCATGTGAACACTGAAGCTTTCTTT
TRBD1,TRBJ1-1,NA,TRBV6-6,CASREILQGSTEAFF,TGTGCCAGCAGGGAAATCTTACAGGGGAGCACTGAAGCTTTCTTT
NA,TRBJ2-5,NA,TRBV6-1,CASSESPLGGRFETQYF,TGTGCCAGCAGTGAATCGCCCCTAGGGGGGCGCTTCGAGACCCAGTACTTC
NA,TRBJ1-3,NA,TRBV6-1,CASSATTGPGNTIYF,TGTGCCAGCAGTGCGACCACAGGGCCTGGAAACACCATATATTTT
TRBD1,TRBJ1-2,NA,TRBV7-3,CASSLAEGAGGYTF,TGTGCCAGCAGCTTAGCTGAGGGGGCGGGAGGCTACACCTTC
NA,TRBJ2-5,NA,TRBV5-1,CASSLNSETQYF,TGCGCCAGCAGCTTGAACTCGGAGACCCAGTACTTC
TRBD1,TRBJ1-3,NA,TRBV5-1,CASSLGQEGNTIYF,TGCGCCAGCAGCTTAGGACAGGAGGGAAACACCATATATTTT
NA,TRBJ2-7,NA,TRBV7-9,CASSLSGGIFYEQYF,TGTGCCAGCAGCTTATCCGGCGGGATCTTCTACGAGCAGTACTTC
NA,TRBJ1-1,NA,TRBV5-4,CASSLITGGTEAFF,TGTGCCAGCAGCTTGATTACGGGAGGGACTGAAGCTTTCTTT
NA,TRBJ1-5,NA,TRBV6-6,CASSYPTEGQPQHF,TGTGCCAGCAGTTACCCGACAGAAGGTCAGCCCCAGCATTTT
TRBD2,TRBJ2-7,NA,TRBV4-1,CASSPGAAGGHYEQYF,TGCGCCAGCAGCCCCGGAGCAGCGGGGGGACACTACGAGCAGTACTTC
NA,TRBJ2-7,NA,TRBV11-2,CASSSPGHGLYEQYF,TGTGCCAGCAGCTCACCGGGACACGGACTCTACGAGCAGTACTTC
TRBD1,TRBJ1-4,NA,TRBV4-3,CASSQGTGVNEKLFF,TGCGCCAGCAGCCAAGGGACAGGGGTTAATGAAAAACTGTTTTTT
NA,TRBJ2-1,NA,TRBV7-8,CASSTDRHNEQFF,TGTGCCAGCAGCACAGACAGACACAATGAGCAGTTCTTC
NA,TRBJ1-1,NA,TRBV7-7,CASSLDSFSEAFF,TGTGCTAGCAGCTTAGACAGTTTTTCTGAAGCTTTCTTT
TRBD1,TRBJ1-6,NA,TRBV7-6,CASSLIAGGSYNSPLHF,TGTGCCAGCAGCTTGATAGCAGGGGGGTCCTATAATTCACCCCTCCACTTT
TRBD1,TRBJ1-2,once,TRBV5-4,CASSTWTGLNYGYTF,TGTGCCAGCAGCACCTGGACAGGGCTGAACTATGGCTACACCTTC
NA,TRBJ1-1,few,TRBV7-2,CASSSPNTEAFF,TGTGCCAGCAGCTCACCCAACACTGAAGCTTTCTTT
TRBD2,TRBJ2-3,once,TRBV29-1,CSGGLAGSADTQYF,TGCAGCGGCGGACTAGCGGGGTCTGCAGATACGCAGTATTTT
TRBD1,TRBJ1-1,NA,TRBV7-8,CASSEAGTGGPAFF,TGTGCCAGCAGTGAAGCCGGGACAGGGGGACCGGCTTTCTTT
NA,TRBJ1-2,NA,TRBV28,CASSPPGPFYGYTF,TGTGCCAGCAGCCCTCCGGGACCCTTCTATGGCTACACCTTC
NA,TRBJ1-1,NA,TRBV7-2,CASSPNVGASTEAFF,TGTGCCAGCAGCCCTAACGTAGGGGCGTCCACTGAAGCTTTCTTT
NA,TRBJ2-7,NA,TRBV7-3,CASSLTAGSNEQYF,TGTGCCAGCAGCTTAACGGCCGGGTCCAACGAGCAGTACTTC
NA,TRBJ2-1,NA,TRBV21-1,CASSKCLTGVGNEQFF,TGTGCCAGCAGCAAATGTTTAACAGGGGTTGGGAATGAGCAGTTCTTC
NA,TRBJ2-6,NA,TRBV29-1,CSVEIRTTFSGANVLTF,TGCAGCGTTGAAATCCGAACAACCTTCTCGGGGGCCAACGTCCTGACTTTC
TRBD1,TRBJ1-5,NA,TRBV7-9,CASSPDGGQGSQPQHF,TGTGCCAGCAGCCCCGACGGGGGACAGGGGAGTCAGCCCCAGCATTTT
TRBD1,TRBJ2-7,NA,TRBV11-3,CASSAGQGGYEQYF,TGTGCCAGCAGCGCGGGACAGGGGGGGTACGAGCAGTACTTC
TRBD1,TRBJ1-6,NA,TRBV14,CASSPNRQGNSPLHF,TGTGCCAGCAGCCCGAACCGACAGGGTAATTCACCCCTCCACTTT
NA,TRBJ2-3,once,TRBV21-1,CASSKGGRDRELDTQYF,TGTGCCAGCAGCAAAGGGGGACGGGACAGGGAATTAGATACGCAGTATTTT
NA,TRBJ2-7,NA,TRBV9,CASALRPGASYEQYF,TGTGCCAGCGCCCTCCGGCCGGGAGCCTCCTACGAGCAGTACTTC
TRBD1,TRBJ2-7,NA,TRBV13,CASSPRDRGSYEQYF,TGTGCCAGCAGCCCCCGGGACAGGGGATCCTACGAGCAGTACTTC
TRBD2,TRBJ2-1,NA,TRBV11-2,CASRVAGGRNEQFF,TGTGCCAGCAGGGTAGCGGGGGGGCGGAATGAGCAGTTCTTC
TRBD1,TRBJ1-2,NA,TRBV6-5,CASRIRQGTNYGYTF,TGTGCCAGCAGAATCCGACAGGGGACTAACTATGGCTACACCTTC
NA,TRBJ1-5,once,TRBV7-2,CASSIRTGQPNQPQHF,TGTGCCAGCAGCATTAGAACCGGACAGCCCAATCAGCCCCAGCATTTT
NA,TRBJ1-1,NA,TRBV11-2,CASSLGRLGGIRDTEAFF,TGTGCCAGCAGCTTAGGAAGGTTAGGGGGAATACGGGACACTGAAGCTTTCTTT
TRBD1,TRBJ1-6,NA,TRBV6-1,CASRTGYNSPLHF,TGTGCCAGCAGGACAGGGTATAATTCACCCCTCCACTTT
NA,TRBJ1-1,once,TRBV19,CASSRRENTEAFF,TGTGCCAGTAGCAGGAGGGAGAACACTGAAGCTTTCTTT
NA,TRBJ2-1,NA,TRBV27,CASSSHKFAGSSSFRNEQFF,TGTGCCAGCAGTTCGCACAAATTCGCGGGGTCCTCCTCTTTCAGGAATGAGCAGTTCTTC